This TCR beta chain was documented in a study of OX40 agonist ivuxolimab in advanced cancers. About the study: Prior checkpoint blockade (anti-PD-1, anti-PD-L1 or anti-CTLA-4) was permitted; around 39% had it.

This clone has just one count. Antigen specificity is unknown. The repertoire was sequenced with immunoSEQ multiplex PCR; TCRdb's copy has only in-frame clones and lacks some. The top ten hold about 5% of the sample, which has approximately 70,000 clones, more than 80% seen once. Baseline was the first blood sampling point, followed by cycle 4 day 1 and cycle 7 day 1. Overall study results and limits: Expanded clones tended on average to be more numerous among CD8+ T cells than CD4+. Normalized expansion of T-cell clones was also low for some nonresponders.

Specimen: CD4+ or CD8+ T cells sorted from blood, collected in a trial of the OX40 agonist ivuxolimab. The receptor comes from an adult with an advanced solid tumor such as melanoma, head and neck, liver or kidney cancer.

The DNA for the CDR3 is TGTGCCAGCAGCCCAAGGGGGAACACCGGGGAGCTGTTTTTT. This sequence encodes CASSPRGNTGELFF. The rearrangement links TRBV5-5 to TRBJ2-2; TRBD1 is a possible D gene (5 bases). V was pared by 4 bases and J by 1 base, with 8 bases between. Germline CDR1 is SGHKS and CDR2 is YYEKEE (reference sequence). The CDR3 runs 14 residues.